One sample yielded the 15 T cell receptor beta chains listed below, sequenced in a study of brain T cells in children with intractable seizures. The sequenced cases were selected for having the highest brain T cell transcript signatures. Sequencing used immunoSEQ multiplex PCR; TCRdb keeps in-frame clones, though not all of them. The sample lists thousands of clones, around 70% occurring once. Sequences were derived from resected brain tissue, sampled at surgery. Receptors were obtained from a boy in the first two years of life with tuberous sclerosis and intractable seizures.

This clone occurred once. Additional DNA sequences in this sample encode the identical CDR3. CDR3 residues: CASSQGGNYGYTF. Here the CDR3 DNA reads TGTGCCAGCAGCCAAGGGGGTAACTATGGCTACACCTTC. The chain links TRBV3-1 (or the pseudogene TRBV3-2) to TRBJ1-2; D call uncertain. The V gene's germline CDR1 is LGHDT and CDR2 YNNKEL (reference sequence). Trimming pared 1 base from V and 1 base from J, leaving 4 bases between. This CDR3 region has 13 residues.

Sample share makes this clone medium-sized. In the same sample, other DNA sequences code for this CDR3. The chain links TRBV7-9 to TRBJ1-2; unclear D gene. V was cut by 3 bases and J by 2 bases, with 7 bases left in between. Per germline, CDR1 SEHNR and CDR2 FQNEAQ (reference sequence). The CDR3 runs 13 residues. This chain's CDR3 is CASSLAANYGYTF. CDR3 coding DNA: TGTGCCAGCAGCTTGGCAGCAAACTATGGCTACACCTTC.

The chain employs TRBV5-6 and TRBJ2-7, with a weak D call TRBD2 (5 bases). Germline-derived CDR1 and CDR2 are SGHDT and YYEEEE. The CDR3 length is 14 residues. Trimming removed 6 bases at V and 2 bases at J, with 15 bases between. In DNA form, the CDR3 reads TGTGCCAGCAACATCCGGGGATTCCCCTACGAGCAGTACTTC. Translating gives CASNIRGFPYEQYF. Variable domain in full (rest from reference TRBV5-6 and TRBJ2-7): DAGVTQSPTHLIKTRGQQVTLRCSPKSGHDTVSWYQQALGQGPQFIFQYYEEEERQRGNFPDRFSGHQFPNYSSELNVNALLLGDSALYLCASNIRGFPYEQYFGPGTRLTVT.

This clone rates as medium-sized. V is TRBV29-1 and J is TRBJ2-1; D remains ambiguous. The CDR3 is 13 residues long. Trimming removed 6 bases from V and 0 bases from J, with 9 bases in between. The germline V gene encodes CDR1 SQVTM and CDR2 ANQGSEA. DNA of the CDR3: TGCAGCGTATACGTAAGCTCCTACAATGAGCAGTTCTTC. Amino acid sequence: CSVYVSSYNEQFF.

In this sample, this clone is medium-sized. The V and J genes are TRBV30 and TRBJ1-3; no clear D. The V end lost 0 bases, the J end lost 0 bases, and 9 bases lay between the germline ends. The CDR3 sequence is 15 residues long. The germline V gene has CDR1 GTSNPN and CDR2 SVGIG (reference sequence). The CDR3 DNA reads as TGTGCCTGGAGTGTACGGGGAAGCTCTGGAAACACCATATATTTT. Translated: CAWSVRGSSGNTIYF.

The V and J genes are TRBV12-3 or TRBV12-4 and TRBJ1-5, with D unresolved. Trimming stripped 2 bases from V and 3 bases from J, with 2 bases between. CDR3 length: 12 residues. CDR3 sequence (DNA): TGTGCCAGCAGTTTACACAATCAGCCCCAGCATTTT. Amino acids: CASSLHNQPQHF.

The chain links TRBV7-3 to TRBJ2-3, with D perhaps matching TRBD1 (6 bases). V gave up 6 bases and J gave up 6 bases, with 16 bases separating them. Germline lookup yields CDR1 SGHTA and CDR2 FQGTGA. The CDR3 sequence is 14 residues long. CDR3 amino acids: CASRLGQSADTQYF. CDR3 nucleotide sequence: TGTGCCAGCAGATTAGGACAGTCCGCGGATACGCAGTATTTT.

This chain connects TRBV6-6 to TRBJ2-1; possibly TRBD2 for D (5 bases). The CDR3 length is 12 residues. Germline loops: CDR1 MNHNY, CDR2 SVGAGI (reference sequence). With 10 bases removed from V and 9 bases from J, the gap between germline ends came to 16 bases. CDR3 amino acids: CATLTSFGEQFF. CDR3 bases: TGTGCCACGTTAACTAGTTTCGGTGAGCAGTTCTTC.

The J gene is TRBJ2-3, the V gene TRBV2; a possible D gene is TRBD2 (5 bases). Per germline, CDR1 SNHLY and CDR2 FYNNEI. The CDR3 loop spans 14 amino acids. V dropped 7 bases and J dropped 2 bases, with 13 bases sitting between them. The CDR3 DNA reads as TGTGCCAGCAACCCTAGCAGAGCCACAGATACGCAGTATTTT. Translation: CASNPSRATDTQYF.

V is TRBV7-9 and J is TRBJ2-7; no firm D call. The germline gives CDR1 SEHNR, CDR2 FQNEAQ (reference sequence). Trimming shortened V by 4 bases and J by 3 bases, and 25 bases separated the two germline ends. The CDR3 is 18 amino acids. The CDR3 region has the DNA TGTGCCAGCAGCTCACATAGGAACCCGGGCGAAATGGGCTACGAGCAGTACTTC. Protein sequence: CASSSHRNPGEMGYEQYF.

V gene TRBV25-1 combines with J gene TRBJ2-5; D unclear. With 0 bases removed from V and 7 bases from J, the gap between germline ends came to 21 bases. The CDR3 has 17 amino acids. CDR1 is MGHDK, CDR2 SYGVNS, per germline. The CDR3 reads CASSEYSTTGYQRTQYF. The CDR3 nucleotides read TGTGCCAGCAGTGAATATTCTACGACTGGATACCAGAGGACCCAGTACTTC.

This clone was found a few times. The chain employs TRBV6-6 and TRBJ1-2; D ambiguous. This CDR3 contains 11 residues. Per germline, CDR1 MNHNY and CDR2 SVGAGI (reference sequence). V was cut by 10 bases and J by 10 bases, with 16 bases left in between. CDR3 protein: CAIRRVGDYTF. In DNA, the CDR3 is TGTGCCATCCGGCGGGTAGGCGACTACACCTTC.

The sample holds a few counts of this clone. This chain connects TRBV19 to TRBJ2-7; a possible D gene is TRBD1 (6 bases). The CDR3 loop spans 15 amino acids. From germline, CDR1 is LNHDA and CDR2 SQIVND (reference sequence). Trimming shortened V by 5 bases and J by 2 bases, and 16 bases separated the two germline ends. The CDR3 reads CASSQLQGRAYEQYF. For the CDR3, the DNA is TGTGCCAGTAGTCAACTACAGGGTAGGGCCTACGAGCAGTACTTC.

The chain recombines TRBV24-1 with TRBJ2-2; 11 bases fit TRBD2. The J segment lost 3 bases and the V segment lost 1 base, leaving 0 bases of the junction unmatched. The CDR3 length is 16 residues. CDR1 and CDR2 (germline): KGHDR, SFDVKD. The CDR3 is CATSDLLAGDTGELFF. The CDR3 DNA reads TGTGCCACCAGTGATTTACTAGCGGGAGACACCGGGGAGCTGTTTTTT.

The V gene is TRBV21-1, the J gene TRBJ1-4; the DNA was not used to check the table's D call, TRBD1. TRBV21-1 is a recognized pseudogene. The CDR3 runs to 17 residues. The DNA for the CDR3 is TGTGCCAGCAGCAAAGATCGGCTGGGCCCAGGTTGTGAAAAACTGTTTTTT. Its protein product is CASSKDRLGPGCEKLFF.